The subject of this entry is one TCR beta chain. These data are taken from a study of human T cells and chemical hapten exposure. In the study overall: Alopecia areata, totalis or universalis was found in mostly female patients.

Individual cDNA molecules received unique molecular identifiers in the library. TCRdb re-derived calls from the RACE reads in MiXCR, one entry per CDR3 protein. The table lists 300,000 to 450,000 distinct CDR3 sequences, 5.1% of them singletons. Regarding time point: pre-sensitization, week 0. As for treatment: therapeutic diphenylcyclopropenone sensitization with weekly scalp DPC. The sequencing used whole blood, collected in connection with sensitization to the hapten diphenylcyclopropenone (DPC). The TCR sequence derives from a woman aged 45-59 years with alopecia areata. Some clones in this sample may be carry-over from other donors' samples.

The CDR3 spells CASRFQPDYRTDTQYF. The CDR3 nucleotides read TGTGCCAGCCGGTTCCAGCCGGACTATCGCACAGATACGCAGTATTTT. This chain joins TRBV28 and TRBJ2-3; tentatively, D is TRBD2 (6 bases). CDR3 length: 16 residues. Germline CDR1 reads MDHEN; CDR2 reads SYDVKM. Trimming took 8 bases from V and 1 from J, leaving 19 bases between them.